The text below deals with one TCR beta chain. This entry belongs to a study of blood T cell repertoires in COVID-19. As for the study in general: PBMCs, B-cell-depleted T cells, or T cells were the source of the cDNA or gDNA that made up the material.

Trimming at V came to 6 bases and at J to 12 bases, leaving 7 bases not matched to a gene. In germline, CDR1 is MNHEY, CDR2 SVGEGT. CDR3 size: 12 residues. Participants were aged 18 to 89 years, lived in over 20 US areas, and enrolled virtually. Grouping used clinical history reported by participants in a survey and questionnaire. Clones were read by immunoSEQ multiplex PCR, and TCRdb kept only the in-frame ones, dropping some. Of approximately 440,000 clones listed, 90% are singletons. Sequenced: PBMCs or T cells enriched from blood (not recorded which). The gene calls are TRBV6-2 or TRBV6-3 and TRBJ2-1; 8 nucleotides align to TRBD2. This TCR was recovered from a man between 18 and 35 years old who had recovered from COVID-19. CDR3: CASSLSGDGQFF. The CDR3, as DNA: TGTGCCAGCAGCCTTAGCGGGGATGGGCAGTTCTTC.